The next 21 T cell receptor beta chains were all read from a single sample in a study of PD-L1 blockade in urothelial cancer. Sample time point: pretreatment peripheral blood. Some clones are missing from TCRdb's copy, which holds only in-frame ones; the method was immunoSEQ multiplex PCR. The table records about 63,000 clones, around 81% of them present only once. Sequences were derived from PBMCs, sampled around atezolizumab (anti-PD-L1) treatment. All receptors derive from a man between 65 and 85 years old with urothelial cancer.

V is TRBV4-1 and J is TRBJ2-5, with 7 bases fitting TRBD2. The CDR3 is made up of 15 amino acids. V gave up 4 bases and J gave up 4 bases; unmatched junction bases: 9. The germline V gene has CDR1 MGHRA and CDR2 YSYEKL. CDR3: CASSRAGAVGETQYF. The CDR3 DNA reads as TGCGCCAGCAGCCGGGCGGGAGCGGTAGGAGAGACCCAGTACTTC.

This clone was seen a single time. V is TRBV5-1 and J is TRBJ2-7; the D gene is possibly TRBD1 (6 bases). V shed 4 bases and J shed 1 base, with 15 bases lying between them. Germline V CDR1 and CDR2: SGHRS, YFSETQ. The CDR3 covers 15 residues. The CDR3 region has the DNA TGCGCCAGCAGCCTAGAAGCAGGGGAATCCTACGAGCAGTACTTC. This translates into CASSLEAGESYEQYF.

This chain connects TRBV6-1 to TRBJ1-1, with TRBD1 matching over 11 bases. CDR1 MNHNS and CDR2 SASEGT come from the germline V gene. The CDR3 contains 12 residues. The V gene end was trimmed by 7 bases and the J gene end by 12 bases; junction bases not matched to a gene: 7. CDR3 bases: TGTGCCAGCATTAGGACAGGGGGCCTGACTTTCTTT. Protein product: CASIRTGGLTFF.

This clone was observed a single time. The chain combines TRBV5-1 with TRBJ2-1, with TRBD1 matching over 7 bases. J was trimmed by 7 bases and V by 3 bases; bases with no gene match: 7. This CDR3 is built from 14 residues. Germline V lookup: CDR1 SGHRS, CDR2 YFSETQ. The CDR3 loop is CASSSGQLENEQFF. The CDR3 DNA follows: TGCGCCAGCAGCTCGGGACAGCTGGAAAATGAGCAGTTCTTC.

The chain combines TRBV20-1 with TRBJ1-2; no clear D. CDR3 length equals 11 residues. Germline assignment: CDR1 DFQATT and CDR2 SNEGSKA (reference sequence). The V gene lost 6 bases and the J gene lost 4 bases, with 9 bases spanning the gap. CDR3 loop: CSADAVYGYTF. As DNA, the CDR3 is TGCAGTGCCGATGCAGTCTATGGCTACACCTTC.

V usage is TRBV9 and J usage is TRBJ2-7; 8 bases are shared with TRBD1. J gave up 5 bases and V 3 bases, and 7 bases lay outside the gene matches. Germline V gene data show CDR1 as SGDLS and CDR2 as YYNGEE. The CDR3 loop spans 14 amino acids. The CDR3 is CASSAGQGSHEQYF. CDR3 nucleotide sequence: TGTGCCAGCAGCGCCGGACAGGGTTCCCACGAGCAGTACTTC.

A note on this clone: At one end the junction does not follow the germline gene, possibly because of a read error. Here the CDR3 DNA reads TGTGCCAGCACTTTAGGGCAGGGTAATCAGCCCCAGCATTTT. Its translation: CASTLGQGNQPQHF. The V gene is TRBV28, the J gene TRBJ1-5; weak D call: TRBD1 (5 bases). Looked up from germline, CDR1 is MDHEN and CDR2 is SYDVKM. This CDR3 has 14 amino acids.

The chain recombines TRBV4-1 with TRBJ1-2; a weak D match, TRBD1 (5 bases). The CDR3 runs 18 residues. The germline gives CDR1 MGHRA, CDR2 YSYEKL. V dropped 0 bases and J dropped 8 bases, with 25 bases sitting between them. CDR3 loop: CASSQDQSTGRRASGYTF. The CDR3 nucleotides are TGCGCCAGCAGCCAAGATCAATCTACAGGTAGAAGGGCCTCGGGCTACACCTTC.

This clone was picked up a small number of times. The chain combines TRBV2 with TRBJ2-7; 14 positions agree with TRBD2. Germline CDR1 SNHLY, CDR2 FYNNEI. The CDR3 covers 16 residues. The V gene end was trimmed by 8 bases and the J gene end by 2 bases; junction bases not matched to a gene: 8. The CDR3 DNA follows: TGTGCCAGCTCCGGGACTAGCGGGAGCTCTACCTACGAGCAGTACTTC. This gives the protein CASSGTSGSSTYEQYF.

V is TRBV5-1 and J is TRBJ2-5; 9 nucleotides match TRBD2. This CDR3 has 13 residues. Trimming cost V 2 bases and J 5 bases; bases outside gene matches: 1. Germline CDR1 is SGHRS and CDR2 is YFSETQ. The CDR3 nucleotides read TGCGCCAGCAGCTTTCTAGCGGGGGAGACCCAGTACTTC. Protein sequence: CASSFLAGETQYF.

This chain joins TRBV10-1 and TRBJ2-5, with TRBD2 as a possible D gene (5 bases). V lost 3 bases, J lost 4 bases, and 12 bases lay in between. CDR3 size: 14 residues. The germline gives CDR1 WNHNN, CDR2 SYGVQD (reference sequence). Here the CDR3 DNA reads TGCGCCAGCAGTGAATCGAGGGTGGGAGAGACCCAGTACTTC. Translation gives CASSESRVGETQYF.

The chain links TRBV11-2 to TRBJ2-3, with D perhaps matching TRBD2 (5 bases). The CDR3 spans 16 residues. V lost 4 bases and J lost 4, with 18 bases in between. Germline CDR1 is SGHAT and CDR2 is FQNNGV. The DNA for the CDR3 is TGTGCCAGCAGCTCACTCAAGAGGAGGCTTTCAGATACGCAGTATTTT. Its protein product is CASSSLKRRLSDTQYF. Full variable domain (rest looked up from reference TRBV11-2 and TRBJ2-3): EAGVAQSPRYKIIEKRQSVAFWCNPISGHATLYWYQQILGQGPKLLIQFQNNGVVDDSQLPKDRFSAERLKGVDSTLKIQPAKLEDSAVYLCASSSLKRRLSDTQYFGPGTRLTVL.

V and J are TRBV2 and TRBJ2-7; 7 nucleotides agree with TRBD1. Trimming removed 6 bases from V and 5 bases from J; junction bases left unmatched: 4. Germline CDR1 SNHLY, CDR2 FYNNEI. The CDR3 runs to 12 residues. The CDR3, as DNA: TGTGCCAGCAGCAGACAGGGCCACGAGCAGTACTTC. This gives the protein CASSRQGHEQYF.

The chain has TRBV6-5 and TRBJ2-7; 10 nucleotides agree with TRBD2. The ends lost 2 bases at V and 2 bases at J; junction bases unmatched: 0. Germline-derived CDR1 and CDR2 are MNHEY and SVGAGI. The CDR3 has 14 amino acids. DNA of the CDR3: TGTGCCAGCAGTTACCTAGCGGGGGCCTACGAGCAGTACTTC. This gives the protein CASSYLAGAYEQYF.

The J gene is TRBJ1-2, the V gene TRBV6-1; 9 positions agree with TRBD1. Germline CDR1 MNHNS, CDR2 SASEGT. This CDR3 has 17 amino acids. With 0 bases clipped from V and 7 bases from J, the junction kept 12 bases outside the gene matches. In DNA form, the CDR3 reads TGTGCCAGCAGTGAAGCAGGGGCGAACAGGGGGCGAGGTGGCTACACCTTC. Translation gives CASSEAGANRGRGGYTF.

The rearrangement joins TRBV7-2 to TRBJ1-2; TRBD1 matches 8 bases. The J segment lost 9 bases and the V segment lost 5 bases, leaving 8 bases of the junction unmatched. This CDR3 is 13 amino acids long. Germline assignment: CDR1 SGHTA and CDR2 FQGNSA. CDR3 region: CASSLGAGGRYTF. In nucleotides, the CDR3 is TGTGCCAGCAGCCTCGGGGCAGGGGGCCGCTACACCTTC.

CDR3: CASSPRGRTEAFF. CDR3 DNA: TGTGCCAGCAGTCCCAGGGGTCGGACTGAAGCTTTCTTT. The V and J genes are TRBV6-5 and TRBJ1-1; D is possibly TRBD1 (6 bases). The V end lost 5 bases, the J end lost 5 bases, and 12 bases lay between the germline ends. The CDR3 has 13 amino acids. Per germline, CDR1 MNHEY and CDR2 SVGAGI.

V gene TRBV4-1 combines with J gene TRBJ2-4; 13 nucleotides line up with TRBD2. V was pared by 4 bases and J by 2 bases, with 14 bases of the junction left unmatched. Germline CDR1 MGHRA, CDR2 YSYEKL. This CDR3 region has 20 residues. In DNA form, the CDR3 reads TGCGCCAGCAGCCCCCGACTAGCGGGAGGACGAGATAGGACCAAAAACATTCAGTACTTC. It codes for CASSPRLAGGRDRTKNIQYF.

The rearrangement joins TRBV6-1 to TRBJ2-7; 12 bases fit TRBD2. This CDR3 spans 19 amino acids. The trim removed 4 bases at V and 0 bases at J, leaving 13 bases unmatched. CDR1 is MNHNS and CDR2 is SASEGT in the germline V gene. This chain's CDR3 is CASSVSRTSGIPGSYEQYF. The CDR3 bases are TGTGCCAGCAGTGTCTCGAGGACTAGCGGGATTCCCGGCTCCTACGAGCAGTACTTC.

CDR3 sequence: CASTGQTEAFF. The CDR3, as DNA: TGTGCCAGCACCGGACAGACTGAAGCTTTCTTT. This chain uses TRBV28 with TRBJ1-1; a possible D gene is TRBD1 (6 bases). Germline assignment: CDR1 MDHEN and CDR2 SYDVKM. The V end lost 7 bases, the J end lost 5 bases, and 8 bases lay between the germline ends. The CDR3 length is 11 residues. The variable domain in full, completed from reference TRBV28 and TRBJ1-1, reads DVKVTQSSRYLVKRTGEKVFLECVQDMDHENMFWYRQDPGLGLRLIYFSYDVKMKEKGDIPEGYSVSREKKERFSLILESASTNQTSMYLCASTGQTEAFFGQGTRLTVV.

The rearrangement links TRBV14 to TRBJ1-2; 7 bases match TRBD1. CDR1 SGHDN and CDR2 FVKESK come from the germline V gene. CDR3 length: 15 amino acids. With V trimmed by 1 base and J by 6 bases, 8 bases remained unmatched. The CDR3 DNA reads TGTGCCAGCAGCCAAGGCAAGGACAGGTTTAATGGCTACACCTTC. Translation: CASSQGKDRFNGYTF. The variable domain in full, completed from reference TRBV14 and TRBJ1-2, reads EAGVTQFPSHSVIEKGQTVTLRCDPISGHDNLYWYRRVMGKEIKFLLHFVKESKQDESGMPNNRFLAERTGGTYSTLKVQPAELEDSGVYFCASSQGKDRFNGYTFGSGTRLTVV.